This T cell receptor beta chain was identified during a study of control samples from healthy donors and cancer patients. Clones were sequenced by immunoSEQ multiplex PCR, and TCRdb holds only the in-frame ones, with some missing. The sample has tens of thousands of clones; roughly 80% are singletons. Sequencing input: blood. The receptor's source is a man aged 45-65 years in good health.

Written as DNA, the CDR3 is TGTGCCAGCAGCTGGACAGACCCCTCCAGCACTGAAGCTTTCTTT. Its protein product is CASSWTDPSSTEAFF. The chain uses TRBV2 and TRBJ1-1; possible D gene TRBD1, 6 bases. This CDR3 spans 15 amino acids. The V end was cut by 6 bases, the J end by 4 bases, with 18 bases between. The germline CDR1 and CDR2 sequences are SNHLY and FYNNEI.